Described below is a single T cell receptor (beta chain) sequence and its context. Here immunoSEQ multiplex PCR was the method, and the copy in TCRdb shows in-frame clones only, minus some. The table shows 80,000 to 100,000 clones, with 85% to 90% occurring only once. This record comes from a study of blood T cell repertoires in COVID-19. Across the study: Sources were T cells, B-cell-depleted T cells, or PBMCs; the material itself was cDNA or gDNA.

The trim removed 0 bases at V and 1 base at J, leaving 3 bases unmatched. Germline loops: CDR1 MGHRA, CDR2 YSYEKL. CDR3 length: 16 amino acids. Sample: peripheral blood. The chain recombines TRBV4-1 with TRBJ1-2; 9 nucleotides match TRBD1. The receptor's source is a woman aged 80 or over in a cohort sampled during active or convalescent COVID-19. CDR3 nucleotide sequence: TGCGCCAGCAGCCAAGACTGGACAGGGGTTAACTATGGCTACACCTTC. Its translation is CASSQDWTGVNYGYTF.